This is a list of T cell receptor beta chains from one sample in a study of blood T cell repertoires in COVID-19. Data came from immunoSEQ multiplex PCR; TCRdb stores just in-frame clones and leaves some out. The sample carries 25,000 to 30,000 clones, roughly four fifths recorded once. The sequencing input was peripheral blood. The receptors derive from a human donor in a cohort sampled during active COVID-19. The CDR3 runs from the conserved cysteine through the conserved F or W. The order of the fields is J gene, D gene, clone size, V gene, CDR3 length, CDR3 protein, CDR3 DNA. D genes are given only for firm matches. Expanded clones are given a class, and other clones once, few, many or no size at all.

j_call: TRBJ2-3
d_call: TRBD2
clone_size: -
v_call: TRBV6-6
cdr3_length: 15
cdr3_aa: CASRLAGGPTDTQYF
cdr3_nt: TGTGCCAGCAGATTAGCGGGGGGCCCCACAGATACGCAGTATTTT

j_call: TRBJ2-7
d_call: TRBD2
clone_size: -
v_call: TRBV6-5
cdr3_length: 14
cdr3_aa: CASSLGWDYHEQYF
cdr3_nt: TGTGCCAGCAGCCTGGGGTGGGACTACCACGAGCAGTACTTC

j_call: TRBJ2-1
d_call: -
clone_size: -
v_call: TRBV7-3
cdr3_length: 16
cdr3_aa: CASSLMDYPPYNEQFF
cdr3_nt: TGTGCCAGCAGCTTGATGGACTACCCACCCTACAATGAGCAGTTCTTC

j_call: TRBJ2-5
d_call: TRBD2
clone_size: -
v_call: TRBV28
cdr3_length: 13
cdr3_aa: CASAGGPQETQYF
cdr3_nt: TGTGCCAGCGCGGGGGGACCCCAAGAGACCCAGTACTTC

j_call: TRBJ1-5
d_call: -
clone_size: -
v_call: TRBV28
cdr3_length: 14
cdr3_aa: CASSFFGWDQPQHF
cdr3_nt: TGTGCCAGCAGTTTTTTCGGGTGGGATCAGCCCCAGCATTTT

j_call: TRBJ1-2
d_call: -
clone_size: -
v_call: TRBV19
cdr3_length: 18
cdr3_aa: CASIPPRRAEKGDYGYTF
cdr3_nt: TGTGCCAGTATCCCCCCCCGCAGGGCCGAAAAGGGGGACTATGGCTACACCTTC

j_call: TRBJ2-1
d_call: TRBD2
clone_size: -
v_call: TRBV10-2
cdr3_length: 15
cdr3_aa: CASSPTSLGNNEQFF
cdr3_nt: TGCGCCAGCAGTCCGACTAGCTTGGGGAACAATGAGCAGTTCTTC

j_call: TRBJ2-3
d_call: -
clone_size: -
v_call: TRBV4-3
cdr3_length: 13
cdr3_aa: CASSRQTGDTQYF
cdr3_nt: TGCGCCAGCAGCCGCCAAACGGGAGATACGCAGTATTTT

j_call: TRBJ1-1
d_call: TRBD1
clone_size: -
v_call: TRBV18
cdr3_length: 17
cdr3_aa: CASSPTGRTGRHTEAFF
cdr3_nt: TGTGCCAGCTCACCAACCGGTAGGACAGGCAGACACACTGAAGCTTTCTTT

j_call: TRBJ1-1
d_call: TRBD1
clone_size: once
v_call: TRBV27
cdr3_length: 16
cdr3_aa: CASSLAWDRLNTEAFF
cdr3_nt: TGTGCCAGCAGTTTAGCTTGGGACAGATTGAACACTGAAGCTTTCTTT

j_call: TRBJ2-3
d_call: -
clone_size: -
v_call: TRBV3-1/TRBV3-2
cdr3_length: 14
cdr3_aa: CASSEGGGTDTQYF
cdr3_nt: TGTGCCAGCAGCGAAGGCGGAGGCACAGATACGCAGTATTTT

j_call: TRBJ2-1
d_call: TRBD2
clone_size: -
v_call: TRBV20-1
cdr3_length: 17
cdr3_aa: CSASPPSGSGKGNEQFF
cdr3_nt: TGCAGTGCTAGTCCTCCTAGCGGGAGCGGAAAGGGGAATGAGCAGTTCTTC

j_call: TRBJ1-2
d_call: TRBD1
clone_size: -
v_call: TRBV10-3
cdr3_length: 15
cdr3_aa: CAISDGLGQGLGYTF
cdr3_nt: TGTGCCATCAGTGACGGACTGGGACAGGGGTTAGGCTACACCTTC

j_call: TRBJ1-5
d_call: TRBD1
clone_size: -
v_call: TRBV28
cdr3_length: 19
cdr3_aa: CASNDSIRSGQGSNQPQHF
cdr3_nt: TGTGCCAGCAACGATAGCATTCGATCGGGACAGGGTAGCAATCAGCCCCAGCATTTT

j_call: TRBJ1-2
d_call: -
clone_size: -
v_call: TRBV9
cdr3_length: 18
cdr3_aa: CASSPRPAGQKGYYGYTF
cdr3_nt: TGTGCCAGCAGCCCCCGCCCCGCAGGGCAGAAGGGCTACTATGGCTACACCTTC

j_call: TRBJ2-3
d_call: -
clone_size: -
v_call: TRBV10-2
cdr3_length: 15
cdr3_aa: CASSSGGSNTDTQYF
cdr3_nt: TGCGCCAGCAGTAGTGGCGGGTCTAACACAGATACGCAGTATTTT

j_call: TRBJ2-1
d_call: TRBD2
clone_size: -
v_call: TRBV3-1/TRBV3-2
cdr3_length: 15
cdr3_aa: CASSQGGTSSNEQFF
cdr3_nt: TGTGCCAGCAGCCAAGGCGGGACTAGTTCCAATGAGCAGTTCTTC

j_call: TRBJ2-2
d_call: -
clone_size: -
v_call: TRBV3-1/TRBV3-2
cdr3_length: 14
cdr3_aa: CASSARGASGELFF
cdr3_nt: TGTGCCAGCAGCGCTCGGGGGGCTTCCGGGGAGCTGTTTTTT

j_call: TRBJ1-4
d_call: -
clone_size: -
v_call: TRBV25-1
cdr3_length: 13
cdr3_aa: CASSESRREKLFF
cdr3_nt: TGTGCCAGCAGTGAATCTCGTAGAGAAAAACTGTTTTTT

j_call: TRBJ2-7
d_call: TRBD2
clone_size: -
v_call: TRBV7-9
cdr3_length: 14
cdr3_aa: CASSSTSGNYEQYF
cdr3_nt: TGTGCCAGCAGCTCGACTAGCGGGAACTACGAGCAGTACTTC

j_call: TRBJ1-2
d_call: -
clone_size: -
v_call: TRBV7-2
cdr3_length: 10
cdr3_aa: CASSGGGYTF
cdr3_nt: TGTGCCAGCAGCGGAGGGGGCTACACCTTC

j_call: TRBJ1-2
d_call: -
clone_size: -
v_call: TRBV2
cdr3_length: 13
cdr3_aa: CASSEVGAGGYTF
cdr3_nt: TGTGCCAGCAGTGAGGTGGGCGCAGGAGGCTACACCTTC

j_call: TRBJ2-3
d_call: -
clone_size: -
v_call: TRBV3-1/TRBV3-2
cdr3_length: 20
cdr3_aa: CASSQDEAREIRFCTDTQYF
cdr3_nt: TGTGCCAGCAGCCAAGATGAGGCTAGGGAGATAAGGTTTTGCACAGATACGCAGTATTTT

j_call: TRBJ1-1
d_call: -
clone_size: -
v_call: TRBV5-5
cdr3_length: 16
cdr3_aa: CASSLDWAGFDTEAFF
cdr3_nt: TGTGCCAGCAGCTTGGACTGGGCGGGGTTCGACACTGAAGCTTTCTTT

j_call: TRBJ1-5
d_call: TRBD1
clone_size: -
v_call: TRBV7-2
cdr3_length: 16
cdr3_aa: CASSSQGGFYNQPQHF
cdr3_nt: TGTGCCAGCAGCTCCCAGGGGGGTTTCTACAATCAGCCCCAGCATTTT

j_call: TRBJ2-5
d_call: -
clone_size: -
v_call: TRBV28
cdr3_length: 12
cdr3_aa: CASSFVGETQYF
cdr3_nt: TGTGCCAGCAGTTTCGTCGGAGAGACCCAGTACTTC

j_call: TRBJ2-2
d_call: -
clone_size: -
v_call: TRBV15
cdr3_length: 17
cdr3_aa: CATSRDFRTDLPGELFF
cdr3_nt: TGTGCCACCAGCAGAGATTTCCGGACAGACCTTCCCGGGGAGCTGTTTTTT

j_call: TRBJ2-7
d_call: TRBD2
clone_size: -
v_call: TRBV4-2
cdr3_length: 14
cdr3_aa: CASSQDLLADEQYF
cdr3_nt: TGTGCCAGCAGCCAAGATTTACTAGCGGACGAGCAGTACTTC

j_call: TRBJ1-2
d_call: -
clone_size: -
v_call: TRBV28
cdr3_length: 11
cdr3_aa: CASRWRDGYTF
cdr3_nt: TGTGCCAGCAGGTGGAGGGACGGCTACACCTTC

j_call: TRBJ1-6
d_call: -
clone_size: -
v_call: TRBV6-1
cdr3_length: 14
cdr3_aa: CASRTVLQNSPLHF
cdr3_nt: TGTGCCAGCAGGACAGTTCTTCAGAATTCACCCCTCCACTTT

j_call: TRBJ1-1
d_call: TRBD1
clone_size: -
v_call: TRBV5-1
cdr3_length: 16
cdr3_aa: CASSLALTGALFEAFF
cdr3_nt: TGCGCCAGCAGCTTGGCATTGACAGGGGCTCTTTTTGAAGCTTTCTTT

j_call: TRBJ1-5
d_call: -
clone_size: -
v_call: TRBV6-2/TRBV6-3
cdr3_length: 14
cdr3_aa: CASSGQNRGEPQHF
cdr3_nt: TGTGCCAGCAGTGGACAGAACCGAGGTGAGCCCCAGCATTTT